The 25 T cell receptor beta chains listed next were all sequenced from one sample in a study of radiotherapy plus CTLA-4 blockade in lung cancer. This table comes from immunoSEQ multiplex PCR, and its TCRdb copy is limited to in-frame clones, with some not included. The table has tens of thousands of clones, roughly 84% seen once. The sequenced sample was peripheral blood, obtained from a patient treated with radiotherapy plus ipilimumab. The source is a human donor with non-small cell lung cancer whose response to radiotherapy plus ipilimumab could not be evaluated.

This chain links TRBV6-1 with TRBJ1-2, with D unresolved. Trimming shortened V by 0 bases and J by 7 bases, and 12 bases separated the two germline ends. The CDR3 runs 14 residues. Germline V lookup: CDR1 MNHNS, CDR2 SASEGT. CDR3: CASSEAAPGSGYTF. The DNA of the CDR3 is TGTGCCAGCAGTGAAGCGGCGCCGGGGTCTGGCTACACCTTC.

This clone was seen only once. The chain carries TRBV18 and TRBJ1-4; 10 bases agree with TRBD1. V lost 6 bases and J lost 6; bases outside the gene matches: 13. This CDR3 is 17 amino acids long. From germline, CDR1 is KGHSH and CDR2 LQKENI. The CDR3 region has the DNA TGTGCCAGCTCTCATAAGAAGTACGGGACAGGGGATGAAAAACTGTTTTTT. Translation gives CASSHKKYGTGDEKLFF.

Notes on this clone: The germline gene is not matched at one end of the junction; a read error may be the cause. The chain recombines TRBV7-9 with TRBJ1-2; the D gene is possibly TRBD1 (6 bases). The germline CDR1 and CDR2 sequences are SEHNR and FQNEAQ (reference sequence). The CDR3 consists of 13 residues. The CDR3 DNA reads TGTGCCAGCAGCTTTGGACAGCGCTATAGCTACACCTTC. Translating it yields CASSFGQRYSYTF.

This chain uses TRBV5-4 with TRBJ1-4, with D possibly matching TRBD1 (5 bases). CDR1 is SGHNT, CDR2 YYREEE, per germline (reference sequence). There are 14 residues in the CDR3. V was cut by 0 bases and J by 4 bases, with 7 bases left in between. CDR3 residues: CASSLVGVNEKLFF. The DNA for the CDR3 is TGTGCCAGCAGCTTGGTAGGGGTTAATGAAAAACTGTTTTTT.

The V gene is TRBV7-2, the J gene TRBJ2-1; D is possibly TRBD2 (6 bases). This CDR3 has 15 residues. Germline V gives CDR1 SGHTA, CDR2 FQGNSA. Between the trimmed V and J ends, which lost 5 bases and 7 bases, there was a span of 18 bases. The DNA of the CDR3 is TGTGCCAGCAGCACTACCCCGGGACTTTGGAATGAGCAGTTCTTC. This translates into CASSTTPGLWNEQFF.

This chain links TRBV19 with TRBJ1-1, with 9 nucleotides matching TRBD1. The length of the CDR3 is 15 residues. Germline assignment: CDR1 LNHDA and CDR2 SQIVND (reference sequence). V shed 3 bases and J 5 bases; nucleotides not matched to a gene: 7. The CDR3, as DNA: TGTGCCAGTAGTATCCTCGGGACAGGGAGGACTGAAGCTTTCTTT. It translates to CASSILGTGRTEAFF.

In this sample, this clone turned up once. The chain recombines TRBV18 with TRBJ2-3, with D possibly being TRBD2 (6 bases). Germline CDR1 reads KGHSH; CDR2 reads LQKENI. Trimming shortened V by 3 bases and J by 4 bases, and 11 bases separated the two germline ends. This CDR3 contains 14 residues. The CDR3 is CASSPTGVPDTQYF. The DNA for the CDR3 is TGTGCCAGCTCACCGACGGGAGTGCCAGATACGCAGTATTTT.

The J gene is TRBJ1-2, the V gene TRBV5-1, with 8 positions matching TRBD1. The germline gives CDR1 SGHRS, CDR2 YFSETQ. Trimming cost V 0 bases and J 4 bases; bases outside gene matches: 2. This CDR3 contains 14 residues. The CDR3 sequence: CASSLDGQGYGYTF. DNA of the CDR3: TGCGCCAGCAGCTTGGACGGACAGGGCTATGGCTACACCTTC.

J is TRBJ1-1 and V is TRBV6-1; possible D gene TRBD1, 6 bases. This CDR3 has 14 amino acids. The V gene's germline CDR1 is MNHNS and CDR2 SASEGT. Trimming took off 10 bases at V and 5 bases at J, with 20 bases between the two ends. The CDR3 here is CAIRPGGAGTEAFF. CDR3 DNA: TGTGCCATCCGCCCGGGGGGGGCGGGGACTGAAGCTTTCTTT.

The rearrangement joins TRBV10-1 to TRBJ2-2, with 7 bases that match TRBD1. The germline V gene encodes CDR1 WNHNN and CDR2 SYGVQD (reference sequence). The length of the CDR3 is 15 residues. With V trimmed by 6 bases and J by 2 bases, 6 bases remained unmatched. CDR3 sequence: CASRPGTENTGELFF. CDR3 nucleotide sequence: TGCGCCAGCAGGCCCGGGACAGAAAACACCGGGGAGCTGTTTTTT.

The chain carries TRBV18 and TRBJ1-3; a weak D match, TRBD1 (5 bases). V lost 6 bases and J 0 bases, leaving 12 bases between the germline ends. Germline V gene sequence: CDR1 KGHSH, CDR2 LQKENI. This CDR3 region has 15 residues. The CDR3 loop is CASSNQGHSGNTIYF. CDR3 DNA: TGTGCCAGCTCGAACCAGGGTCACTCTGGAAACACCATATATTTT.

The chain links TRBV18 to TRBJ1-5; 7 bases map to TRBD1. Germline CDR1 is KGHSH and CDR2 is LQKENI. This CDR3 is built from 17 residues. The V and J ends lost 0 bases and 1 base, in that order; junction bases with no gene match: 6. CDR3 sequence: CASSPPILTGSNQPQHF. The CDR3 region has the DNA TGTGCCAGCTCACCACCCATATTGACAGGGAGCAATCAGCCCCAGCATTTT.

The chain links TRBV6-5 to TRBJ1-2, with D unresolved. CDR3 size: 14 residues. Trimming pared 0 bases from V and 0 bases from J, leaving 5 bases between. CDR1 and CDR2 (germline): MNHEY, SVGAGI. In DNA, the CDR3 is TGTGCCAGCAGTTACTCGGAGACTAACTATGGCTACACCTTC. Protein product: CASSYSETNYGYTF.

The rearrangement joins TRBV19 to TRBJ2-2; no firm D call. Germline CDR1 reads LNHDA; CDR2 reads SQIVND (reference sequence). This CDR3 is 15 amino acids long. The ends were cut back, 3 bases at V and 0 bases at J, with 8 bases in the middle. This CDR3 reads CASSIGTANTGELFF. CDR3 in DNA: TGTGCCAGTAGTATTGGTACAGCGAACACCGGGGAGCTGTTTTTT.

The chain employs TRBV10-3 and TRBJ2-2; TRBD2 might be the D (5 bases). CDR1 is ENHRY and CDR2 is SYGVKD in the germline V gene. The CDR3 is 15 residues long. With 4 bases removed from V and 0 bases from J, the gap between germline ends came to 9 bases. The CDR3 loop is CAISGSGSNTGELFF. The DNA for the CDR3 is TGTGCCATCAGTGGCAGCGGATCGAACACCGGGGAGCTGTTTTTT.

This rearrangement joins TRBV7-2 to TRBJ2-5; 7 nucleotides agree with TRBD2. Germline values: CDR1 SGHTA, CDR2 FQGNSA. Trimming removed 5 bases from V and 4 bases from J; junction bases left unmatched: 10. CDR3 length: 15 amino acids. Here the CDR3 DNA reads TGTGCCAGCAGCAATAGACTAGCTCATGGAGAGACCCAGTACTTC. Translating it yields CASSNRLAHGETQYF.

The chain employs TRBV5-4 and TRBJ2-3; 7 bases agree with TRBD2. There are 15 residues in the CDR3. Looked up from germline, CDR1 is SGHNT and CDR2 is YYREEE (reference sequence). After removal of 3 bases from V and 0 bases from J, the junction contained 4 bases not matched to a gene. The CDR3 coding sequence is TGTGCCAGCAGCTCCGGGGGGTATAGCACAGATACGCAGTATTTT. Its protein is CASSSGGYSTDTQYF.

The chain employs TRBV10-1 and TRBJ1-1, with unresolved D. Trimming pared 2 bases from V and 4 bases from J, leaving 11 bases between. This CDR3 contains 14 residues. CDR1 and CDR2 (germline): WNHNN, SYGVQD (reference sequence). The CDR3 region has the DNA TGCGCCAGCAGTGAGGGAGGGCTGGTCACTGAAGCTTTCTTT. Its protein is CASSEGGLVTEAFF.

The rearrangement links TRBV30 to TRBJ1-3; no clear D. Germline CDR1 and CDR2: GTSNPN and SVGIG (reference sequence). Trimming pared 1 base from V and 0 bases from J, leaving 10 bases between. The CDR3 extends over 15 amino acids. The CDR3 DNA reads as TGTGCCTGGAGTGATGACCGGAGCTCTGGAAACACCATATATTTT. Protein sequence: CAWSDDRSSGNTIYF.

The J gene is TRBJ2-5, the V gene TRBV6-6; 8 bases are a match to TRBD2. The end of the DNA fits TRBJ2-7 better, so the J call may be wrong. The length of the CDR3 is 15 residues. The germline CDR1 and CDR2 sequences are MNHNY and SVGAGI (reference sequence). The CDR3 bases are TGTGCCAGCAGCCTCGGATTAGCGGGAACCTACGAGCAGTACTTC. It yields the protein CASSLGLAGTYEQYF.

V gene TRBV5-6 combines with J gene TRBJ2-7; D uncertain. The germline CDR1 and CDR2 sequences are SGHDT and YYEEEE. V was pared by 1 base and J by 2 bases, with 10 bases between. The length of the CDR3 is 14 residues. The CDR3 region has the DNA TGTGCCAGCAGCTTGTCTCAGGTCCCCTACGAGCAGTACTTC. Residues: CASSLSQVPYEQYF.

This chain links TRBV7-2 with TRBJ1-2, with D perhaps TRBD1 (6 bases). CDR3 length equals 14 residues. V was pared by 7 bases and J by 4 bases, with 16 bases between. CDR1 is SGHTA, CDR2 FQGNSA, per germline. This CDR3 is CASKGRTVVYGYTF. The CDR3 DNA reads as TGTGCCAGCAAGGGTCGGACAGTCGTCTATGGCTACACCTTC.

J is TRBJ2-7 and V is TRBV6-5; maybe TRBD2 (7 bases). Trimming cost V 6 bases and J 2 bases, with 17 bases left between them. CDR1 and CDR2 from the germline V gene are MNHEY and SVGAGI. This CDR3 is built from 15 residues. CDR3 DNA: TGTGCCAGCAGCGTTTCCTCGGGGGGCCCCTACGAGCAGTACTTC. Protein: CASSVSSGGPYEQYF.

The chain joins TRBV9 to TRBJ2-3; 8 positions agree with TRBD2. Germline V CDR1 and CDR2: SGDLS, YYNGEE. V trimming: 0 bases; J trimming: 8 bases; junction bases outside the gene matches: 8. The CDR3 has 15 amino acids. The CDR3 reads CASSVDVGLAITQYF. The CDR3 nucleotides read TGTGCCAGCAGCGTAGATGTCGGACTAGCTATTACGCAGTATTTT.

This clone was detected only a few times. The V call is TRBV18, the J call TRBJ2-7, with D possibly being TRBD1 (5 bases). CDR1 and CDR2 (germline): KGHSH, LQKENI. Trimming shortened V by 6 bases and J by 3 bases, and 15 bases separated the two germline ends. This CDR3 comprises 14 residues. This CDR3 is CASSKRQLHYEQYF. The CDR3 bases are TGTGCCAGCTCCAAAAGACAGCTCCACTACGAGCAGTACTTC.